This T cell receptor (beta chain) was sequenced in a study of cytomegalovirus exposure and HLA in healthy donors (dated by TCRdb to between 2016 and 2019). Regarding the complete study: The 500 to 800 repertoires of the first cohort and the 95 to 150 validation repertoires were produced on the same platform, according to a later analysis. The study was designed to test whether signatures of past pathogen exposure could be identified by cataloging public T cell receptors. Besides the first cohort of roughly 700 subjects, a separate validation cohort made up of over a hundred different subjects was used. To predict cytomegalovirus infection status, the study brought together high-throughput TCR immunosequencing, statistical association of individual TCRs with disease status, and machine learning.

The donors belonged to the validation cohort of about 110 subjects, which was separate from the roughly 700-subject first cohort. Receptor libraries were prepared by the immunoSEQ multiplex PCR assay. The paper's processing steps were these. To diagnose cytomegalovirus status from the catalog of TCR beta chain sequences, a statistical classification framework was built. The table was pulled from immuneACCESS by TCRdb, which kept in-frame rearrangements only. Such tables lose some clones; where checked, under half of the loss comes from unresolved V genes, and the rest has no known cause. Clone size and the V and J calls come from that table; the DNA yielded D and trimming. The sample table records under 75,000 clones; approximately 97% of these occur just once. The ten largest clonotypes hold about 1.5% of the sample. This clone was observed a single time. This receptor's antigen is unknown. Per-nucleotide qualities are absent, and no much larger clonotype sits a single base away.

General study outcomes and caveats: The authors suggested that the approach could potentially be generalized to other disease states and immunological phenotypes. In both the original and validation cohorts, the classifier was reported to diagnose cytomegalovirus status with high specificity and sensitivity. In vitro tests confirmed that a few of the cytomegalovirus-associated TCR beta chains recognize cytomegalovirus antigens. In a later analysis, TCRs clustered in the first cohort were found to also tend to co-occur in the 130 or so validation repertoires, with roughly 93% of cluster scores above 0. Across donors, most TCR sequences were observed very rarely, whereas some public TCRs were present in many individuals. A later analysis had no HLA typing for the validation cohort, so co-occurrence there was scored across all 110 or so repertoires. The study gave a list of 150 to 200 TCR beta chains associated with cytomegalovirus.

The germline V gene encodes CDR1 MGHRA and CDR2 YSYEKL. Relative to germline, V is missing 1 base and J is missing 7 bases, with 6 bases of the junction outside any gene match. The CDR3 sequence holds 14 residues, the cysteine and phenylalanine included. Only CDR3 DNA remains: 42 bases, in frame from the first base. The sequence was collected from a woman aged 18-30 years in good health and CMV-seropositive. The chain is encoded by TRBV4-1 joined to TRBJ2-7; the junction holds 8 bases that match TRBD2. Sample: PBMCs. The bases are TGCGCCAGCAGCCAAGGGATCAGCGGGAGAGAGCAGTACTTC. This translates into CASSQGISGREQYF.